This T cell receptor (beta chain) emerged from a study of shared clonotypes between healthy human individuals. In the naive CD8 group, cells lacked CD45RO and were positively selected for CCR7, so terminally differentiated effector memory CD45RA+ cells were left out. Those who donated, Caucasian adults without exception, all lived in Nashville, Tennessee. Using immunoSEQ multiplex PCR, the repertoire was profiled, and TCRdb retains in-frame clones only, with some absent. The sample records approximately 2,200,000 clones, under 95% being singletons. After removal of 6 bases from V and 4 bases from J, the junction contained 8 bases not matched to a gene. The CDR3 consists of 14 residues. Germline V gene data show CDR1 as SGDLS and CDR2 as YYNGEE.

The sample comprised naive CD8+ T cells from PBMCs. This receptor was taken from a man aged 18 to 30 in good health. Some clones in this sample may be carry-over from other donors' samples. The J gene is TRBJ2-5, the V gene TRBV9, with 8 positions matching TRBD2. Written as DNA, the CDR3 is TGTGCCAGCACCTCCGGGGGGGTAGGAGAGACCCAGTACTTC. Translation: CASTSGGVGETQYF.